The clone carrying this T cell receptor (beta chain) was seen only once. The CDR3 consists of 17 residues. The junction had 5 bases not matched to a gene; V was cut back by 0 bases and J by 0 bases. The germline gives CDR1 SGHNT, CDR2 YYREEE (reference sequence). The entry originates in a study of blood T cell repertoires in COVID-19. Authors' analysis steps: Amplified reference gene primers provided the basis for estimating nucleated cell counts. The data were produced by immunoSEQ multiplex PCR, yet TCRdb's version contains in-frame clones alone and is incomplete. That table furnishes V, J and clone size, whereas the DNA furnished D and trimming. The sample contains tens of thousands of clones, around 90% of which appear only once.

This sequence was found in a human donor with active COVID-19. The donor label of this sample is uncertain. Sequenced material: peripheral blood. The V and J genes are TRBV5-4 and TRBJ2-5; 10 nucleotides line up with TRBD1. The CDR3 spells CASSLGTGGRNQETQYF. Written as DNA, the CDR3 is TGTGCCAGCAGCTTGGGGACAGGGGGACGGAACCAAGAGACCCAGTACTTC. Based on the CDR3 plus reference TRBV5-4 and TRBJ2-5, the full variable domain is ETGVTQSPTHLIKTRGQQVTLRCSSQSGHNTVSWYQQALGQGPQFIFQYYREEENGRGNFPPRFSGLQFPNYSSELNVNALELDDSALYLCASSLGTGGRNQETQYFGPGTRLLVL.